The 17 T cell receptor beta chains below all came from one sample that was sequenced in a study of blood T cells in healthy people across ages. Through a sample-barcoded 5' primer and a J-beta primer mix, a second PCR was run for roughly 6 to 12 cycles. Each CDR3 protein gets one entry after TCRdb re-called the 5' RACE reads with MiXCR. The sample includes under 2,000,000 distinct CDR3 sequences, roughly 52% of them seen just once. The sample consisted of blood. All receptors come from a woman aged 40 to 50 in good health.

This clonotype was detected only a few times. The rearrangement links TRBV10-3 to TRBJ1-4; 7 bases agree with TRBD1. CDR1 is ENHRY, CDR2 SYGVKD, per germline. V was clipped by 6 bases and J by 8 bases; unmatched bases: 9. This CDR3 has 14 residues. The CDR3 loop reads CAISLRQGGEKLFF. DNA of the CDR3: TGTGCCATCAGCCTAAGACAGGGAGGCGAAAAACTGTTTTTT.

The rearrangement uses TRBV4-3 and TRBJ2-1; D perhaps matches TRBD1 (6 bases). With 4 bases removed from V and 8 bases from J, the gap between germline ends came to 18 bases. Germline V gene lookup returns CDR1 LGHNA and CDR2 YSLEER. This CDR3 comprises 15 residues. The CDR3 coding sequence is TGCGCCAGCAGCCTCGGACTCACAGGGAGTGATGAGCAGTTCTTC. Protein: CASSLGLTGSDEQFF.

The chain recombines TRBV6-4 with TRBJ2-3; D possibly corresponds to TRBD1 (6 bases). The CDR3 runs to 13 residues. Germline values: CDR1 MRHNA, CDR2 SNTAGT. Trimming took 5 bases from V and 6 from J, leaving 12 bases between them. CDR3 loop: CASSTGMTDTQYF. The CDR3 nucleotides read TGTGCCAGCAGTACAGGGATGACGGATACGCAGTATTTT.

In this sample, this clonotype turned up once. J is TRBJ2-3 and V is TRBV6-1; 7 nucleotides line up with TRBD2. CDR3 length: 15 amino acids. Trimming cost V 4 bases and J 6 bases; bases outside gene matches: 10. Per germline, CDR1 MNHNS and CDR2 SASEGT. The CDR3 protein is CASSGPGGEGDTQYF. CDR3 DNA: TGTGCCAGCAGTGGCCCGGGGGGTGAGGGGGATACGCAGTATTTT.

This rearrangement joins TRBV21-1 to TRBJ1-6. TRBV21-1 is a pseudogene segment. The CDR3 totals 16 residues. Here the CDR3 DNA reads TGTGCCAGCAGCAAAGATGGCAGAATATATAATTCACCCCTCCACTTT. As protein: CASSKDGRIYNSPLHF.

V is TRBV24-1 and J is TRBJ1-5; D possibly corresponds to TRBD1 (5 bases). The germline gives CDR1 KGHDR, CDR2 SFDVKD. This CDR3 has 15 residues. V was trimmed by 4 bases and J by 4 bases, leaving 13 bases between them. The CDR3 DNA sequence: TGTGCCACCAGTGAACGGGGGACGAGAAATCAGCCCCAGCATTTT. It translates to CATSERGTRNQPQHF.

This sequence joins TRBV7-2 and TRBJ2-5; D not resolved. V lost 3 bases, J lost 5 bases, and 13 bases lay in between. The CDR3 runs to 14 residues. In germline, CDR1 is SGHTA, CDR2 FQGNSA. Here the CDR3 DNA reads TGTGCCAGCAGCTTCGAGGACGGCCCGGAGACCCAGTACTTC. It is translated as CASSFEDGPETQYF.

A few counts support this clonotype. The J gene is TRBJ2-1, the V gene TRBV6-1, with 7 bases matching TRBD2. V shed 6 bases and J 2 bases; nucleotides not matched to a gene: 7. The CDR3 contains 15 residues. The germline gives CDR1 MNHNS, CDR2 SASEGT. Written as DNA, the CDR3 is TGTGCCAGCAGGGCTGGAGGGAGGGCCTACAATGAGCAGTTCTTC. As protein: CASRAGGRAYNEQFF.

The table lists this clonotype with a few counts. The chain links TRBV7-6 to TRBJ2-1; the match to TRBD2 covers 8 bases. Germline lookup yields CDR1 SGHVS and CDR2 FNYEAQ. Trimming took 2 bases from V and 7 from J; bases not matched to a gene: 13. The CDR3 sequence is 17 residues long. CDR3 DNA: TGTGCCAGCAGCTTAATCGCGGGGGGATCATTGGGGAATGAGCAGTTCTTC. Its translation is CASSLIAGGSLGNEQFF.

The sample holds a few counts of this clonotype. V is TRBV12-3 or TRBV12-4 and J is TRBJ2-1, with 10 positions matching TRBD2. This CDR3 region has 19 residues. Germline trimming cut 6 bases from V and 0 bases from J; bases unmatched to any gene: 14. Written as DNA, the CDR3 is TGTGCCAGCAGCCCTTGGGCTAGCGGGGGCGCGAGCTCCTACAATGAGCAGTTCTTC. Translation: CASSPWASGGASSYNEQFF.

This chain connects TRBV5-1 to TRBJ2-7; 7 nucleotides match TRBD1. The CDR3 is made up of 13 amino acids. The V segment lost 4 bases and the J segment 5 bases; nucleotides outside the gene matches: 6. Germline CDR1 reads SGHRS; CDR2 reads YFSETQ. In DNA form, the CDR3 reads TGCGCCAGCAGCATGACAGGGTTCAACGAGCAGTACTTC. This encodes CASSMTGFNEQYF.

The V and J genes are TRBV5-5 and TRBJ2-5, with 11 bases lining up with TRBD2. The CDR3 covers 16 residues. Germline loops: CDR1 SGHKS, CDR2 YYEKEE (reference sequence). Losses at the gene ends were 2 bases for V and 5 bases for J; bases not matched to a gene: 8. The CDR3 protein is CASSFQASGGRETQYF. The CDR3 DNA is TGTGCCAGCAGCTTCCAAGCTAGCGGGGGGCGGGAGACCCAGTACTTC.

The chain uses TRBV5-4 and TRBJ2-3; TRBD1 matches at 8 bases. Germline loops: CDR1 SGHNT, CDR2 YYREEE (reference sequence). V dropped 0 bases and J dropped 1; count of bases not matched to a gene: 7. The CDR3 totals 17 residues. CDR3 nucleotide sequence: TGTGCCAGCAGCTTGGCCCCACAGGGGGTCGGCACAGATACGCAGTATTTT. Its protein product is CASSLAPQGVGTDTQYF. Filled out from reference TRBV5-4 and TRBJ2-3, the complete variable domain reads ETGVTQSPTHLIKTRGQQVTLRCSSQSGHNTVSWYQQALGQGPQFIFQYYREEENGRGNFPPRFSGLQFPNYSSELNVNALELDDSALYLCASSLAPQGVGTDTQYFGPGTRLTVL.

This clonotype was recorded a few times. The CDR3 region is CASSYSKGRSEAFF. CDR3 in DNA: TGTGCCAGCAGTTACTCAAAAGGACGTAGTGAAGCTTTCTTT. The V gene is TRBV6-5, the J gene TRBJ1-1; no firm D call. The germline V gene encodes CDR1 MNHEY and CDR2 SVGAGI. The CDR3 is 14 amino acids. V was trimmed by 0 bases and J by 7 bases, leaving 12 bases between them.

Notes on this clonotype: A much larger clonotype is one base distant, so this may be a read error. The rearrangement links TRBV20-1 to TRBJ2-7; 7 nucleotides match TRBD2. The J call may be faulty, since TRBJ2-5 better matches the DNA end. Looked up from germline, CDR1 is DFQATT and CDR2 is SNEGSKA (reference sequence). CDR3 length equals 13 residues. The CDR3 spells CSVGAGFQGTQYF. The CDR3 nucleotides read TGCAGTGTGGGAGCGGGGTTCCAAGGGACCCAGTACTTC.

This clonotype came up a few times. The chain uses TRBV3-1 and TRBJ2-4; TRBD1 might be the D (7 bases). CDR3 length equals 15 residues. Germline CDR1 LGHDT, CDR2 YNNKEL (reference sequence). V gave up 7 bases and J gave up 1 base, with 14 bases separating them. DNA of the CDR3: TGTGCCAGCAAGGAGGGGGCCTCGGCCAAAAACATTCAGTACTTC. Amino acid sequence: CASKEGASAKNIQYF.

The gene calls are TRBV3-1 and TRBJ1-1; TRBD1 agrees at 8 bases. Trimming at V came to 1 base and at J to 3 bases, leaving 4 bases not matched to a gene. Germline CDR1 reads LGHDT; CDR2 reads YNNKEL (reference sequence). The CDR3 sequence is 15 residues long. CDR3 nucleotides: TGTGCCAGCAGCCAAGTTCCACAGGGGGACACTGAAGCTTTCTTT. Its protein product is CASSQVPQGDTEAFF.